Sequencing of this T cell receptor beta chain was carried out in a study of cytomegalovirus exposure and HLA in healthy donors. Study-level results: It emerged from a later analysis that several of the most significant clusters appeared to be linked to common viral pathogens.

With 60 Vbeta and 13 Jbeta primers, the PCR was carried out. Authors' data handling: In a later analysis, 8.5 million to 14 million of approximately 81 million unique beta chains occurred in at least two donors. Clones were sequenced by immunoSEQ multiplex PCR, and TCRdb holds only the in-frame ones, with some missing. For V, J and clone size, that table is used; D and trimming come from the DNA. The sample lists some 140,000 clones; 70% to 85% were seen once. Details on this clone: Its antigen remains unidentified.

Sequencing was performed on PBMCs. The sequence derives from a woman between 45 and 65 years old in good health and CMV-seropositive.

Written as DNA, the CDR3 is TGTGCCAGCAGGCTGGGGAGGGATACGCAGTATTTT. Encoded protein: CASRLGRDTQYF. The chain employs TRBV7-8 and TRBJ2-3, with D perhaps TRBD2 (6 bases). V was trimmed by 6 bases and J by 6 bases, leaving 10 bases between them. Germline V gene lookup returns CDR1 SGHVS and CDR2 FQNEAQ. The CDR3 totals 12 residues.